The source of this T cell receptor beta chain is a study of control samples from healthy donors and cancer patients. V lost 6 bases, J lost 5 bases, and 16 bases lay in between. The CDR3 loop spans 14 amino acids. CDR1 and CDR2 (germline): MNHNS, SASEGT. TCRdb keeps only in-frame clones here, not all; method: immunoSEQ multiplex PCR. Of approximately 26,000 clones in the sample, approximately 78% were seen once. The sequence came from a man in his sixties with colorectal cancer. Sequencing was done on a sample of PBMCs. The V and J genes are TRBV6-1 and TRBJ1-2, with D maybe TRBD1 (6 bases). The CDR3 loop is CASRPDRLGYGYTF. In nucleotides, the CDR3 is TGTGCCAGCAGACCCGACAGGTTAGGGTATGGCTACACCTTC.